These T cell receptor beta chains were read from a single sample in a study of blood T cells in healthy people across ages. Each CDR3 protein is one row after TCRdb ran MiXCR on the 5' RACE reads. The sample yields over a million distinct CDR3 sequences, around 42% seen once. The sample comprised blood. Receptors originate from a woman between 18 and 29 years old in good health. The CDR3 runs from the conserved cysteine through the conserved F or W. Fields, in order: V gene, D gene, J gene, clone size, CDR3 DNA, CDR3 protein. D genes are given only for firm matches. Clone size is given for some rows only: seen once, a few or many times, or a class if the clone is expanded.

TRBV20-1	TRBD2	TRBJ2-1	once	TGCAGTGCTAGAGATTGGGGACTAGCGGGGGGAAATGAGCAGTTCTTC	CSARDWGLAGGNEQFF
TRBV5-1	TRBD2	TRBJ2-1	once	TGCGCCAGCAGCCCTAGCGGGAGGACCCCTTACAATGAGCAGTTCTTC	CASSPSGRTPYNEQFF
TRBV25-1	.	TRBJ1-2	few	TGTGCCAGCAGTGGGCGTTGGGGGGAAGTGTATGGCTACACCTTC	CASSGRWGEVYGYTF
TRBV4-2	.	TRBJ1-2	many	TGTGCCAGCAGCCAGGATTACAGGTCCTATGGCTACACCTTC	CASSQDYRSYGYTF
TRBV20-1	.	TRBJ1-2	.	TGCAGTGCTCTCGCCGGGGGCGCCAGGTATGGCTACACCTTC	CSALAGGARYGYTF
TRBV5-5	.	TRBJ2-1	.	TGTGCCAGCAGCTTAGGCCAGGGTCGCCGCAATGAGCAGTTCTTC	CASSLGQGRRNEQFF
TRBV29-1	TRBD2	TRBJ2-2	.	TGCAGCGGTGCCTTTAGCGGGAGGGCCCTCGGCACCGGGGAGCTGTTTTTT	CSGAFSGRALGTGELFF
TRBV20-1	.	TRBJ1-2	.	TGCAGTGCTAGTTTTCAGGGAAGCGGCTATGGCTACACCTTC	CSASFQGSGYGYTF
TRBV3-1	TRBD1	TRBJ2-1	.	TGTGCCAGCAGCCACCCCTCCCGACAGGGAAACAATGAGCAGTTCTTC	CASSHPSRQGNNEQFF
TRBV20-1	.	TRBJ2-3	.	TGCAGTGCTAGAGATCAAAAGCTCACCGTGGGCACAGATACGCAGTATTTT	CSARDQKLTVGTDTQYF
TRBV7-9	.	TRBJ2-5	few	TGTGCCAGCAGCTTAGAGGAGGGCAGGCTGTTGGAGACCCAGTACTTC	CASSLEEGRLLETQYF
TRBV7-2	.	TRBJ1-2	.	TGTGCCAGCAGCTTAGCCGGGGGGGTGACAGCTTTCTATGGCTACACCTTC	CASSLAGGVTAFYGYTF
TRBV3-1	.	TRBJ2-1	few	TGTGCCAGCAGCCATAAGGTCCCCAATGAGCAGTTCTTC	CASSHKVPNEQFF
TRBV6-5	.	TRBJ2-1	few	TGTGCCAGCAGCTTCGGGACTCTTGGGGGTAATGAGCAGTTCTTC	CASSFGTLGGNEQFF
TRBV6-1	.	TRBJ1-2	.	TGTGCCAGACGCGATGACTATGGCTACACCTTC	CARRDDYGYTF
TRBV2	TRBD2	TRBJ2-3	.	TGTGCCAGCACCCCGGGACTAGCGGGAGAGGCAGATACGCAGTATTTT	CASTPGLAGEADTQYF
TRBV25-1	.	TRBJ1-1	.	TGTGCCAGCACTATGGGGGGAACTCACACTGAAGCTTTCTTT	CASTMGGTHTEAFF
TRBV10-3	TRBD1	TRBJ1-1	.	TGTGCCATCAGTGGACAGGGAGACACTGAAGCTTTCTTT	CAISGQGDTEAFF
TRBV2	.	TRBJ2-1	.	TGTGCCAGCAGTGAAAGGGACCCTAGAAGTGAGCAGTTCTTC	CASSERDPRSEQFF
TRBV7-9	.	TRBJ2-7	few	TGTGCCAGCAGCCTCAACCGGGACACATCCTACGAGCAGTACTTC	CASSLNRDTSYEQYF
TRBV25-1	.	TRBJ1-4	few	TGTGCCAGCACCAAAGGAAAGGGTGATGAAAAACTGTTTTTT	CASTKGKGDEKLFF
TRBV20-1	.	TRBJ2-7	once	TGCAGTGCTAGTAGGGGGGGGTCGGGTGAGCAGTACTTC	CSASRGGSGEQYF
TRBV5-1	.	TRBJ1-1	.	TGCGCCAGCAGCCCCTCCCGGGCAAACACTGAAGCTTTCTTT	CASSPSRANTEAFF
TRBV15	TRBD2	TRBJ2-3	.	TGTGCCACCAGCAGAACAGCGGGAGGGGAGGCAGATACGCAGTATTTT	CATSRTAGGEADTQYF
TRBV19	TRBD2	TRBJ2-7	.	TGTGCCAGTAGTCGTATCCGGACTAGCGGGGCCTACGAGCAGTACTTC	CASSRIRTSGAYEQYF
TRBV6-5	.	TRBJ1-5	few	TGTGCCAGCACCTTGGACAGTAAAGGCAATCAGCCCCAGCATTTT	CASTLDSKGNQPQHF
TRBV12-3/TRBV12-4	.	TRBJ2-7	.	TGTGCCAGCAGTCGAAGTCGGGACGAGCAGTACTTC	CASSRSRDEQYF
TRBV10-3	.	TRBJ2-7	few	TGTGCCATCAGTGAGTCCGGGGGAGTTAGCAAATACGAGCAGTACTTC	CAISESGGVSKYEQYF
TRBV7-8	.	TRBJ2-7	.	TGTGCCAGCAGTCGCCTTCAGGGAGAGCAGTACTTC	CASSRLQGEQYF
TRBV5-1	TRBD1	TRBJ2-5	.	TGCGCCAGCAGCCCAGCAGGGGGCGCAGTGAGTGCGGAGACCCAGTACTTC	CASSPAGGAVSAETQYF
TRBV12-3/TRBV12-4	TRBD2	TRBJ2-3	few	TGTGCCAGCAGAGCACGGGGGGGGAGCACAGATACGCAGTATTTT	CASRARGGSTDTQYF
TRBV4-2	.	TRBJ1-2	.	TGTGCCAGCAGCGCCCCCGGGACCACTGGCGGCGGCTACACCTTC	CASSAPGTTGGGYTF
TRBV5-1	TRBD1	TRBJ1-1	few	TGCGCCAGCAGCTCGGGCCAGGGACAGCTGAACACTGAAGCTTTCTTT	CASSSGQGQLNTEAFF
TRBV20-1	.	TRBJ1-2	.	TGCAGTGCTATACGTCCGGGGACGGGTGGCTACACCTTC	CSAIRPGTGGYTF
TRBV20-1	TRBD2	TRBJ2-7	.	TGCAGTGCTAGCCGCGTACTAGCGGGGTCCTACGAGCAGTACTTC	CSASRVLAGSYEQYF
TRBV5-5	.	TRBJ2-5	.	TGTGCCAGCAGCCCTGGGGCAGGGGAATCGGTGGGCCGGTACTTC	CASSPGAGESVGRYF
TRBV5-1	.	TRBJ2-4	.	TGCGCCAGCAGCGCCGACACGACCTCGCGTACCAAAAACATTCAGTACTTC	CASSADTTSRTKNIQYF
TRBV2	.	TRBJ2-7	.	TGTGTCCGCTTTAGGGCAGGGGGGCAAGGATGGTACGAGCAGTACTTC	CVRFRAGGQGWYEQYF
TRBV2	.	TRBJ2-1	few	TGTGCCACCAATAGGCCTAGTGACAATGAGCAGTTCTTC	CATNRPSDNEQFF
TRBV3-1	.	TRBJ1-5	.	TGTGCCAGCAGCCGCGGAAGAGGGTCTAATAGCAATCAGCCCCAGCATTTT	CASSRGRGSNSNQPQHF
TRBV6-5	TRBD2	TRBJ2-7	few	TGTGCCAGCAGTGAGGCTAGCGGGTCCTACGAGCAGTACTTC	CASSEASGSYEQYF
TRBV7-9	.	TRBJ1-2	.	TGTGCCAGCAGCTTAGGAGGTACGGGACATGGCTACACCTTC	CASSLGGTGHGYTF
TRBV10-3	.	TRBJ2-2	.	TGTGCCATCACCGGACCGAACACCGGGGAGCTGTTTTTT	CAITGPNTGELFF